The 29 T cell receptor beta chains presented below share a single source sample, sequenced in a study of Ad26.COV2.S vaccination and SARS-CoV-2 variants. Specified treatment: some 20 received Ad26.COV2.S at low or high dose, single or two shots; roughly five received placebo; per-sample allocation not given. Sampling was performed 63 days after the first vaccine or placebo injection. TCRdb's table, derived via immunoSEQ multiplex PCR, lists solely in-frame clones and lacks some. The top ten hold around 1.8% of the sample, which has about 400,000 clones, 89% seen once. This sample comprised peripheral blood, obtained in a trial of Ad26.COV2.S vaccine versus placebo. The receptors stem from a person between 18 and 65 years old who received the Ad26.COV2.S COVID-19 vaccine or a placebo.

The chain employs TRBV5-6 and TRBJ1-2, with D perhaps TRBD1 (5 bases). The CDR3 loop spans 13 amino acids. V lost 3 bases to trimming and J lost 7 bases, with 13 bases between them. From germline, CDR1 is SGHDT and CDR2 YYEEEE. The CDR3 reads CASSSDTAGGYTF. Written as DNA, the CDR3 is TGTGCCAGCAGCTCGGACACCGCGGGTGGCTACACCTTC.

This chain links TRBV12-3 or TRBV12-4 with TRBJ2-7, with 10 bases aligning to TRBD1. The trim removed 5 bases at V and 7 bases at J, leaving 5 bases unmatched. The CDR3 is made up of 13 amino acids. The CDR3 spells CASSIGQGGEQYF. CDR3 in DNA: TGTGCCAGCAGTATCGGACAGGGGGGAGAGCAGTACTTC.

The chain couples TRBV3-1 (or the pseudogene TRBV3-2) to TRBJ2-5, with unresolved D. This CDR3 has 14 residues. Trimming took 0 bases from V and 2 from J, leaving 7 bases between them. The germline gives CDR1 LGHDT, CDR2 YNNKEL (reference sequence). The CDR3 protein is CASSQDPGQETQYF. The CDR3 coding sequence is TGTGCCAGCAGCCAAGACCCCGGACAAGAGACCCAGTACTTC.

J is TRBJ1-5 and V is TRBV19; TRBD1 aligns across 7 bases. The germline CDR1 and CDR2 sequences are LNHDA and SQIVND (reference sequence). V trimming: 6 bases; J trimming: 7 bases; junction bases outside the gene matches: 9. The CDR3 is made up of 14 amino acids. The CDR3 here is CASREQGPGQPQHF. The CDR3 nucleotides read TGTGCCAGTAGGGAACAGGGGCCCGGGCAGCCCCAGCATTTT. The full variable domain, completed using reference TRBV19 and TRBJ1-5, is DGGITQSPKYLFRKEGQNVTLSCEQNLNHDAMYWYRQDPGQGLRLIYYSQIVNDFQKGDIAEGYSVSREKKESFPLTVTSAQKNPTAFYLCASREQGPGQPQHFGDGTRLSIL.

The chain is built from TRBV12-3 or TRBV12-4 and TRBJ1-5, with unresolved D. V lost 6 bases to trimming and J lost 6 bases, with 9 bases between them. The CDR3 has 12 residues. CDR3 residues: CASRRRGQPQHF. The CDR3 nucleotides are TGTGCCAGCAGACGTCGCGGTCAGCCCCAGCATTTT.

The chain recombines TRBV6-5 with TRBJ2-7; a possible D gene is TRBD1 (6 bases). The CDR3 consists of 16 residues. The V end was cut by 3 bases, the J end by 6 bases, with 21 bases between. The V gene's germline CDR1 is MNHEY and CDR2 SVGAGI. Here the CDR3 DNA reads TGTGCCAGCAGTTATGTTGCCCCTGATACAGGGATCGAGCAGTACTTC. Encoded protein: CASSYVAPDTGIEQYF.

V and J are TRBV6-5 and TRBJ1-2, with TRBD1 as a possible D gene (5 bases). Germline V gives CDR1 MNHEY, CDR2 SVGAGI. With 2 bases removed from V and 8 bases from J, the gap between germline ends came to 9 bases. The CDR3 spans 12 residues. CDR3 region: CASSYEGRGYTF. The CDR3 DNA is TGTGCCAGCAGTTACGAGGGGCGCGGCTACACCTTC.

The chain recombines TRBV2 with TRBJ1-2; 7 nucleotides agree with TRBD1. V lost 7 bases, J lost 0 bases, and 14 bases stayed unmatched. The germline gives CDR1 SNHLY, CDR2 FYNNEI. The CDR3 totals 17 residues. The CDR3 sequence: CASIPQGLRNTNYGYTF. As DNA, the CDR3 is TGTGCCAGCATTCCACAGGGGCTCCGAAACACTAACTATGGCTACACCTTC.

The chain employs TRBV9 and TRBJ2-3, with 8 bases lining up with TRBD2. The germline CDR1 and CDR2 sequences are SGDLS and YYNGEE. J gave up 4 bases and V 0 bases, and 4 bases lay outside the gene matches. CDR3 size: 15 residues. CDR3 DNA sequence: TGTGCCAGCAGCGTAGAATCCGGGGGGGCAGATACGCAGTATTTT. This gives the protein CASSVESGGADTQYF.

The DNA of the CDR3 is TGTGCCAGCAGCTTGGGACGCGCGGGGATCGCAGATACGCAGTATTTT. Protein sequence: CASSLGRAGIADTQYF. The chain is built from TRBV11-3 and TRBJ2-3; perhaps TRBD2 as D (6 bases). The CDR3 has 16 amino acids. Germline lookup yields CDR1 SGHNT and CDR2 YENEEA. V lost 3 bases to trimming and J lost 4 bases, with 17 bases between them. The full variable domain, in which reference TRBV11-3 and TRBJ2-3 provide the parts outside the CDR3, is EAGVVQSPRYKIIEKKQPVAFWCNPISGHNTLYWYLQNLGQGPELLIRYENEEAVDDSQLPKDRFSAERLKGVDSTLKIQPAELGDSAVYLCASSLGRAGIADTQYFGPGTRLTVL.

The rearrangement uses TRBV20-1 and TRBJ2-1; a weak D match, TRBD2 (6 bases). V lost 3 bases and J lost 0, with 9 bases in between. Germline V CDR1 and CDR2: DFQATT, SNEGSKA (reference sequence). There are 14 residues in the CDR3. The CDR3 bases are TGCAGTGCTAGTGGAGGGAGCTCCTACAATGAGCAGTTCTTC. This encodes CSASGGSSYNEQFF.

The rearrangement links TRBV7-9 to TRBJ2-7, with 10 bases that match TRBD1. This CDR3 spans 12 amino acids. J lost 10 bases, V lost 3 bases, and 3 bases had no gene match. Germline V CDR1 and CDR2: SEHNR, FQNEAQ (reference sequence). This CDR3 is CASSLGTGDQYF. CDR3 sequence (DNA): TGTGCCAGCAGCTTGGGGACAGGGGACCAGTACTTC. Based on the CDR3 plus reference TRBV7-9 and TRBJ2-7, the full variable domain is DTGVSQNPRHKITKRGQNVTFRCDPISEHNRLYWYRQTLGQGPEFLTYFQNEAQLEKSRLLSDRFSAERPKGSFSTLEIQRTEQGDSAMYLCASSLGTGDQYFGPGTRLTVT.

The chain has TRBV7-2 and TRBJ2-3; TRBD2 matches 13 bases. Germline-derived CDR1 and CDR2 are SGHTA and FQGNSA. The CDR3 extends over 18 amino acids. The V gene end was trimmed by 4 bases and the J gene end by 2 bases; junction bases not matched to a gene: 9. CDR3 residues: CASSSKVTSGRVTDTQYF. CDR3 nucleotide sequence: TGTGCCAGCAGCTCGAAAGTAACTAGCGGGAGGGTCACAGATACGCAGTATTTT.

The table lists this clone with a count of one. The CDR3 sequence is CASSARQGASYNSPLHF. The CDR3 DNA sequence: TGTGCCAGTAGTGCCCGACAGGGGGCTTCCTATAATTCACCCCTCCACTTT. The genes are TRBV19 and TRBJ1-6; 10 bases align to TRBD1. Germline values: CDR1 LNHDA, CDR2 SQIVND (reference sequence). The V gene end was trimmed by 5 bases and the J gene end by 1 base; junction bases not matched to a gene: 5. The CDR3 has 17 amino acids.

The DNA of the CDR3 is TGTGCCAGCAGCCCCCAGGGGACAGATACGCAGTATTTT. Protein sequence: CASSPQGTDTQYF. The chain combines TRBV7-6 with TRBJ2-3; D is perhaps TRBD1 (6 bases). V was pared by 5 bases and J by 3 bases, with 9 bases between. CDR3 length equals 13 residues. CDR1 and CDR2 from the germline V gene are SGHVS and FNYEAQ. The variable domain in full, with the rest retrieved from reference TRBV7-6 and TRBJ2-3, is GAGVSQSPRYKVTKRGQDVALRCDPISGHVSLYWYRQALGQGPEFLTYFNYEAQQDKSGLPNDRFSAERPEGSISTLTIQRTEQRDSAMYRCASSPQGTDTQYFGPGTRLTVL.

This sequence joins TRBV28 and TRBJ2-5, with D perhaps matching TRBD1 (5 bases). V was pared by 6 bases and J by 2 bases, with 13 bases between. The CDR3 runs 14 residues. Germline V lookup: CDR1 MDHEN, CDR2 SYDVKM. The CDR3 loop reads CASRGRQLQETQYF. In DNA form, the CDR3 reads TGTGCCAGCAGAGGACGACAGCTTCAAGAGACCCAGTACTTC.

This sequence joins TRBV14 and TRBJ2-3, with a possible D match to TRBD2 (5 bases). CDR1 is SGHDN and CDR2 is FVKESK in the germline V gene. CDR3 length equals 15 residues. The V end was cut by 0 bases, the J end by 6 bases, with 13 bases between. CDR3 amino acids: CASSQDRGVGDTQYF. The CDR3 nucleotides are TGTGCCAGCAGCCAAGATCGGGGAGTCGGGGATACGCAGTATTTT.

The gene calls are TRBV7-2 and TRBJ1-4; 11 bases align to TRBD1. The CDR3 contains 15 residues. The trim removed 3 bases at V and 6 bases at J, leaving 3 bases unmatched. Germline loops: CDR1 SGHTA, CDR2 FQGNSA. CDR3 sequence (DNA): TGTGCCAGCAGCTTCGGACAGGGGGCGGATGAAAAACTGTTTTTT. This encodes CASSFGQGADEKLFF. The complete variable domain, with remaining parts taken from reference TRBV7-2 and TRBJ1-4, reads GAGVSQSPSNKVTEKGKDVELRCDPISGHTALYWYRQSLGQGLEFLIYFQGNSAPDKSGLPSDRFSAERTGGSVSTLTIQRTQQEDSAVYLCASSFGQGADEKLFFGSGTQLSVL.

The J gene is TRBJ2-1, the V gene TRBV7-3; 9 bases agree with TRBD2. The germline gives CDR1 SGHTA, CDR2 FQGTGA. Trimming removed 2 bases from V and 4 bases from J; junction bases left unmatched: 0. The CDR3 has 14 amino acids. The CDR3 is CASSLGLAYNEQFF. The CDR3 DNA reads as TGTGCCAGCAGCTTAGGACTAGCGTACAATGAGCAGTTCTTC.

This chain uses TRBV7-9 with TRBJ2-7, with TRBD1 identical over 11 bases. The V gene's germline CDR1 is SEHNR and CDR2 FQNEAQ (reference sequence). V trimming: 5 bases; J trimming: 5 bases; junction bases outside the gene matches: 5. The CDR3 is 14 residues long. CDR3 bases: TGTGCCAGCAGCCCGTGGGACAGGGGGGACGAGCAGTACTTC. This encodes CASSPWDRGDEQYF.

This clone was recorded many times. The rearrangement uses TRBV4-2 and TRBJ2-3, with 7 bases aligning to TRBD2. The V gene's germline CDR1 is LGHNA and CDR2 YNFKEQ. This CDR3 spans 15 amino acids. The junction had 4 bases not matched to a gene; V was cut back by 3 bases and J by 1 base. CDR3 DNA sequence: TGTGCCAGCAGCCAGGGAGGGACGGGCACAGATACGCAGTATTTT. This sequence encodes CASSQGGTGTDTQYF.

The chain carries TRBV5-8 and TRBJ1-1; D call uncertain. This CDR3 has 14 residues. V lost 5 bases, J lost 1 base, and 12 bases lay in between. Germline CDR1 reads SGHTS; CDR2 reads YDEGEE. CDR3 DNA: TGTGCCAGCAGACAACGGTACAGGAACACTGAAGCTTTCTTT. Translating it yields CASRQRYRNTEAFF.

The chain has TRBV15 and TRBJ2-7; 9 bases are a match to TRBD1. V lost 1 base, J lost 1 base, and 2 bases stayed unmatched. This CDR3 is 15 amino acids long. Germline lookup yields CDR1 LNHNV and CDR2 YYDKDF (reference sequence). CDR3 sequence (DNA): TGTGCCACCAGCAGAGTGGGACAGGGATCCTACGAGCAGTACTTC. It codes for CATSRVGQGSYEQYF.

The chain is built from TRBV28 and TRBJ2-4; either TRBD1 or TRBD2 may fit D (5 bases each). Germline V gene data show CDR1 as MDHEN and CDR2 as SYDVKM. The ends were cut back, 8 bases at V and 6 bases at J, with 14 bases in the middle. This CDR3 comprises 13 residues. This chain's CDR3 is CASQEGSLNIQYF. CDR3 in DNA: TGTGCCAGCCAAGAGGGGAGTTTAAACATTCAGTACTTC.

V gene TRBV7-2 combines with J gene TRBJ1-4, with 9 bases identical to TRBD1. V trimming: 5 bases; J trimming: 8 bases; junction bases outside the gene matches: 6. Germline values: CDR1 SGHTA, CDR2 FQGNSA. The length of the CDR3 is 14 residues. As DNA, the CDR3 is TGTGCCAGCAGCCGCGGGACAGGGAGGGAAAAACTGTTTTTT. This sequence encodes CASSRGTGREKLFF.

A note on this clone: This specimen includes other DNA sequences encoding the same CDR3. This rearrangement joins TRBV9 to TRBJ2-2; D is unresolved. V was clipped by 0 bases and J by 2 bases, with 5 bases between them. Germline V gene data show CDR1 as SGDLS and CDR2 as YYNGEE. The CDR3 contains 14 residues. The CDR3 nucleotides read TGTGCCAGCAGCGTAGGGCCTAACACCGGGGAGCTGTTTTTT. Translation: CASSVGPNTGELFF.

This clone came up once. This rearrangement joins TRBV5-1 to TRBJ2-2; maybe TRBD2 (5 bases). CDR3 size: 14 residues. CDR1 is SGHRS and CDR2 is YFSETQ in the germline V gene. The ends were cut back, 4 bases at V and 5 bases at J, with 12 bases in the middle. CDR3 coding DNA: TGCGCCAGCAGCACCTTACTAGAAACCGGGGAGCTGTTTTTT. Amino acid sequence: CASSTLLETGELFF.

V is TRBV6-5 and J is TRBJ2-2; the D is unclear. The germline gives CDR1 MNHEY, CDR2 SVGAGI. V lost 5 bases, J lost 1 base, and 11 bases lay in between. The CDR3 totals 15 residues. DNA for the CDR3: TGTGCCAGCAGTCTTTCTTCAGGGAACACCGGGGAGCTGTTTTTT. Translated: CASSLSSGNTGELFF.

For the CDR3, the DNA is TGTGCCACAGCGGGAGTAAGCCACGAGCAGTACTTC. This encodes CATAGVSHEQYF. This chain links TRBV3-1 (or the pseudogene TRBV3-2) with TRBJ2-7, with TRBD2 identical over 8 bases. Trimming removed 10 bases from V and 5 bases from J; junction bases left unmatched: 7. CDR1 and CDR2 from the germline V gene are LGHDT and YNNKEL (reference sequence). This CDR3 comprises 12 residues.